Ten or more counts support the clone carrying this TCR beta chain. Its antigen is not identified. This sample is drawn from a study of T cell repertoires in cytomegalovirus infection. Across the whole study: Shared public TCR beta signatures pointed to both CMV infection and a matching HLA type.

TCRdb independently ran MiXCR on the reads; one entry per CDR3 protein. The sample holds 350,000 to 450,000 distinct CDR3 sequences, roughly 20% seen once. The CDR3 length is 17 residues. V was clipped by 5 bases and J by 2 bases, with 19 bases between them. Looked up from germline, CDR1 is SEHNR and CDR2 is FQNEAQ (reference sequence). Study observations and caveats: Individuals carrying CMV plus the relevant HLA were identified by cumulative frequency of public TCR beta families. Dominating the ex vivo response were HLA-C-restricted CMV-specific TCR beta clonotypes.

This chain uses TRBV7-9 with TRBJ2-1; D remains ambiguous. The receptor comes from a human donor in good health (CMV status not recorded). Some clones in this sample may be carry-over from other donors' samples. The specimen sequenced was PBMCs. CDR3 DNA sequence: TGTGCCAGCAGCATCCCTTACGGGCGAACGACCTACAATGAGCAGTTCTTC. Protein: CASSIPYGRTTYNEQFF.